This TCR beta chain was identified in a study of siplizumab effects on memory and regulatory T cells. As described, mixed lymphocyte reaction cells underwent coculture at 37°C for a duration of roughly six days. Some clones are missing from TCRdb's copy, which holds only in-frame ones; the method was immunoSEQ multiplex PCR. The sample yields 4,000 to 5,000 clones, about 48% seen once. Details on this clone: Its target is unknown.

This CDR3 is built from 13 residues. Germline V gene sequence: CDR1 LNHDA, CDR2 SQIVND (reference sequence). Trimming pared 4 bases from V and 3 bases from J, leaving 9 bases between. This sequence was found in a human donor in good health; the cells came from an allogeneic mixed lymphocyte reaction. Some clones in this sample may be carry-over from other donors' samples. The sample comprised CFSE-low (dividing) CD4+ T cells sorted from an allogeneic mixed lymphocyte reaction. V gene TRBV19 combines with J gene TRBJ1-1; weak D call: TRBD1 (5 bases). DNA for the CDR3: TGTGCCAGTAGTAGCCAGGGATACACTGAAGCTTTCTTT. It yields the protein CASSSQGYTEAFF.